Listed below are T cell receptor beta chains from one sample, sequenced in a study of blood T cell repertoires in COVID-19. Assay: immunoSEQ multiplex PCR; the TCRdb copy retains only in-frame clones and omits some. The table includes 50,000 to 65,000 clones, approximately 81% detected once. The sequenced material came from peripheral blood. Receptor source: a man aged 55 to 69 with COVID-19, enrolled during active disease. The CDR3 runs from the conserved cysteine through the conserved F or W. The D gene is left open where the match is weak. Clone size is shown for a subset of rows, as once, few, many or a class of expanded clone.

. | TRBJ2-7 | TRBV18 | TRBD1 | CASSQGQGDLGEQYF | TGTGCCAGCTCCCAAGGACAGGGGGATTTGGGCGAGCAGTACTTC
. | TRBJ2-2 | TRBV7-6 | . | CASSESIAGSTGELFF | TGTGCCAGCAGCGAATCAATTGCAGGGTCCACCGGGGAGCTGTTTTTT
. | TRBJ2-1 | TRBV5-1 | TRBD1 | CASSIPGTGLGNNEQFF | TGCGCCAGCAGCATCCCCGGGACAGGTTTGGGTAACAATGAGCAGTTCTTC
. | TRBJ1-1 | TRBV10-3 | TRBD1 | CAIRPLVTGSLTEAFF | TGTGCCATCAGACCCCTGGTGACAGGGAGCCTAACTGAAGCTTTCTTT
. | TRBJ2-1 | TRBV5-5 | . | CASSLGSVSYNEQFF | TGTGCCAGCAGCTTGGGGAGCGTAAGCTACAATGAGCAGTTCTTC
few | TRBJ1-2 | TRBV11-2 | TRBD1 | CASSLVGQGFGYTF | TGTGCCAGCAGCTTAGTTGGACAGGGCTTCGGCTACACCTTC
. | TRBJ1-2 | TRBV20-1 | . | CSAPFDGYTF | TGCAGTGCCCCTTTCGATGGCTACACCTTC
. | TRBJ2-6 | TRBV30 | . | CAWRRGRVRSGANVLTF | TGTGCCTGGAGACGAGGGCGCGTTAGGTCTGGGGCCAACGTCCTGACTTTC
. | TRBJ2-7 | TRBV27 | . | CASSLGGHGEQYF | TGTGCCAGCAGTTTGGGGGGGCACGGAGAGCAGTACTTC
. | TRBJ2-3 | TRBV6-5 | TRBD1 | CASSPQGHTQYF | TGTGCCAGCAGTCCACAGGGGCATACGCAGTATTTT
. | TRBJ2-1 | TRBV11-2 | TRBD1 | CASSPRTGLNEQFF | TGTGCCAGCAGCCCTAGGACAGGGCTGAATGAGCAGTTCTTC
. | TRBJ2-2 | TRBV18 | . | CVTKGPESSGTGELFF | TGTGTTACTAAGGGGCCAGAATCCTCCGGCACCGGGGAGCTGTTTTTT
. | TRBJ2-1 | TRBV6-4 | . | CASSDQVGEQFF | TGTGCCAGCAGTGACCAGGTCGGTGAGCAGTTCTTC
few | TRBJ2-2 | TRBV2 | TRBD2 | CASSDLGAGGNTGELFF | TGTGCCAGCAGCGACCTTGGTGCGGGGGGGAACACCGGGGAGCTGTTTTTT
. | TRBJ1-2 | TRBV27 | . | CASSTLDTNYGYTF | TGTGCCAGCAGCACCCTGGACACCAACTATGGCTACACCTTC
few | TRBJ1-3 | TRBV1 | . | CTSSPAGVGNTIYF | TGCACCAGCAGCCCAGCAGGGGTAGGAAACACCATATATTTT
. | TRBJ1-2 | TRBV7-2 | TRBD1 | CASSLTGYGYTF | TGTGCCAGCAGCTTGACAGGGTATGGCTACACCTTC
. | TRBJ1-2 | TRBV12-3/TRBV12-4 | . | CASSLGTSNTF | TGTGCCAGCAGTTTAGGGACATCCAACACCTTC
. | TRBJ2-2 | TRBV28 | TRBD2 | CAATRASGVFAGELFF | TGTGCCGCCACCAGGGCTAGCGGGGTGTTTGCCGGGGAGCTGTTTTTT
. | TRBJ2-3 | TRBV30 | . | CALGPGSTDTQYF | TGTGCCTTGGGCCCCGGGAGTACAGATACGCAGTATTTT
. | TRBJ2-2 | TRBV29-1 | . | CSVKFPGGPGELFF | TGCAGCGTTAAGTTCCCCGGAGGACCCGGGGAGCTGTTTTTT
. | TRBJ2-1 | TRBV6-6 | TRBD2 | CASRGTSGGNNNEQFF | TGTGCCAGCAGGGGGACTAGCGGGGGTAACAACAATGAGCAGTTCTTC
. | TRBJ2-3 | TRBV28 | . | CASNGDTQYF | TGTGCCAGCAACGGAGATACGCAGTATTTT
. | TRBJ2-2 | TRBV28 | TRBD1 | CASSPGGRGFTGELFF | TGTGCCAGCAGTCCAGGGGGCAGGGGATTCACCGGGGAGCTGTTTTTT
. | TRBJ2-1 | TRBV11-3 | TRBD2 | CASSLVGLAHYNEQFF | TGTGCCAGCAGCTTAGTGGGACTAGCGCACTACAATGAGCAGTTCTTC
once | TRBJ1-4 | TRBV24-1 | TRBD1 | CATSDGTGGREKLFF | TGTGCCACCAGTGATGGGACAGGAGGTCGTGAAAAACTGTTTTTT
. | TRBJ2-3 | TRBV3-1/TRBV3-2 | TRBD2 | CASSPWTSGSSTDTQYF | TGTGCCAGCAGCCCCTGGACTAGCGGGAGTAGCACAGATACGCAGTATTTT
. | TRBJ2-7 | TRBV10-3 | . | CAATDPGRDEQYF | TGTGCCGCCACTGACCCGGGCAGGGACGAGCAGTACTTC
once | TRBJ1-1 | TRBV6-5 | . | CASSYLRWNTEAFF | TGTGCCAGCAGTTACCTCCGGTGGAACACTGAAGCTTTCTTT
. | TRBJ1-5 | TRBV5-1 | . | CASSSGGNQPQHF | TGCGCCAGCAGCTCAGGGGGCAATCAGCCCCAGCATTTT
. | TRBJ1-1 | TRBV6-1 | . | CASSDRGTEAFF | TGTGCCAGCAGTGACAGGGGAACTGAAGCTTTCTTT
. | TRBJ1-2 | TRBV5-1 | TRBD1 | CASSLTMTGGSEGYTF | TGCGCCAGCAGCTTGACAATGACAGGGGGCTCTGAAGGCTACACCTTC
. | TRBJ2-5 | TRBV29-1 | . | CSAAPPGETQYF | TGCAGCGCCGCCCCTCCGGGGGAGACCCAGTACTTC
. | TRBJ1-1 | TRBV5-5 | . | CASSLTYRLTEAFF | TGTGCCAGCAGCTTGACTTACAGGCTCACTGAAGCTTTCTTT
. | TRBJ1-2 | TRBV7-9 | . | CASGILGEGYGYTF | TGTGCCAGCGGAATCTTGGGGGAGGGCTATGGCTACACCTTC
. | TRBJ2-3 | TRBV4-2 | TRBD2 | CASSQDRGLAGGQDTQYF | TGTGCCAGCAGCCAAGATAGAGGACTAGCGGGGGGGCAAGATACGCAGTATTTT
. | TRBJ1-2 | TRBV7-2 | . | CASSYSSSYGYTF | TGTGCCAGCAGCTACAGTTCATCCTATGGCTACACCTTC
. | TRBJ1-6 | TRBV21-1 | . | CASSARQGVLSSYNSPLHF | TGTGCCAGCAGCGCAAGACAGGGCGTTCTTAGCTCCTATAATTCACCCCTCCACTTT
. | TRBJ2-5 | TRBV13 | . | CASSSRDTQETQYF | TGTGCCAGCAGCTCACGGGACACCCAAGAGACCCAGTACTTC
. | TRBJ2-7 | TRBV3-1/TRBV3-2 | TRBD2 | CASSPVAGTDGSEQYF | TGTGCCAGCAGCCCAGTAGCGGGGACGGATGGTAGCGAGCAGTACTTC
. | TRBJ1-1 | TRBV25-1 | . | CASSGSKHLFSEAFF | TGTGCCAGCAGTGGAAGTAAGCATTTGTTCTCTGAAGCTTTCTTT
few | TRBJ1-1 | TRBV30 | . | CASGRRGTEAFF | TGTGCCTCTGGACGTCGGGGTACTGAAGCTTTCTTT
. | TRBJ1-4 | TRBV18 | . | CASSPPSGGLTNEKLFF | TGTGCCAGCTCACCACCCTCGGGGGGACTCACTAATGAAAAACTGTTTTTT
. | TRBJ1-4 | TRBV6-5 | TRBD1 | CASRTGDEKLFF | TGTGCCAGCAGAACAGGGGACGAAAAACTGTTTTTT
. | TRBJ2-3 | TRBV18 | TRBD2 | CASSDGRGLEQYF | TGTGCCAGCTCAGACGGGCGGGGACTAGAGCAGTATTTT
. | TRBJ2-5 | TRBV20-1 | . | CSARRQETQYF | TGCAGTGCTAGGCGTCAAGAGACCCAGTACTTC
. | TRBJ2-2 | TRBV3-1/TRBV3-2 | TRBD2 | CASSQERLDTSGSSGELFF | TGTGCCAGCAGCCAAGAGCGATTGGATACTAGCGGGAGTTCCGGGGAGCTGTTTTTT
. | TRBJ1-6 | TRBV9 | TRBD1 | CASSVEGGNSPLHF | TGTGCCAGCAGCGTAGAAGGGGGCAATTCACCCCTCCACTTT
. | TRBJ2-7 | TRBV5-1 | TRBD2 | CASSPRGSGGAYEQYF | TGCGCCAGCAGCCCCCGGGGTAGCGGGGGGGCCTACGAGCAGTACTTC
. | TRBJ2-4 | TRBV3-1/TRBV3-2 | . | CASSPDRPGYYDTKNIQYF | TGTGCCAGCAGCCCAGACAGGCCGGGGTACTATGATACCAAAAACATTCAGTACTTC
. | TRBJ2-1 | TRBV11-2 | TRBD2 | CASSPSTPGGFF | TGTGCCAGCAGCCCAAGCACCCCGGGAGGTTTCTTC
. | TRBJ2-1 | TRBV9 | TRBD2 | CASSVDGSGGTDEQFF | TGTGCCAGCAGCGTAGATGGTAGCGGGGGGACGGATGAGCAGTTCTTC
. | TRBJ2-4 | TRBV6-5 | TRBD2 | CASSSRGGDIQYF | TGTGCCAGCAGTTCCCGGGGGGGAGACATTCAGTACTTC
. | TRBJ2-2 | TRBV5-4 | TRBD2 | CASSLAGGNTGELFF | TGTGCCAGCAGTCTAGCGGGGGGCAACACCGGGGAGCTGTTTTTT
. | TRBJ2-1 | TRBV11-3 | . | CASSLALASYNEQFF | TGTGCCAGCAGCTTAGCCCTAGCGAGCTACAATGAGCAGTTCTTC
many | TRBJ2-4 | TRBV9 | . | CASRDFSPPFKNIQYF | TGTGCCAGCAGGGACTTTAGTCCCCCATTCAAAAACATTCAGTACTTC
. | TRBJ2-5 | TRBV6-1 | TRBD1 | CASSDPGQGIQETQYF | TGTGCCAGCAGTGACCCTGGACAGGGAATTCAAGAGACCCAGTACTTC
. | TRBJ2-5 | TRBV12-3/TRBV12-4 | . | CASSPLRETQYF | TGTGCCAGCAGCCCCCTCAGGGAGACCCAGTACTTC
. | TRBJ1-6 | TRBV12-3/TRBV12-4 | TRBD1 | CASRAGGGSPLHF | TGTGCCAGCCGCGCAGGGGGAGGTTCACCCCTCCACTTT